This T cell receptor (beta chain) emerged from a study of shared clonotypes between healthy human individuals. It was at deep level that the assay was run. Measured with immunoSEQ multiplex PCR; TCRdb has only the in-frame clones, and not every one. The sample contains approximately 480,000 clones, about 75% of which appear only once. With 10 bases removed from V and 8 bases from J, the gap between germline ends came to 14 bases. Germline assignment: CDR1 SEHNR and CDR2 FQNEAQ (reference sequence). The CDR3 sequence is 12 residues long. Sequencing was done on a sample of PBMCs. The chain carries TRBV7-9 and TRBJ1-4; D is possibly TRBD1 (5 bases). The sequence derives from a woman between 40 and 50 years old in good health. Some clones in this sample may be carry-over from other donors' samples. The CDR3 spells CATRGAGEKLFF. Here the CDR3 DNA reads TGTGCCACCCGCGGGGCCGGGGAAAAACTGTTTTTT.